These 27 T cell receptor beta chains came from one sample sequenced in a study of Graves' ophthalmopathy and Graves' hyperthyroidism. RNA transcripts yielded amplified TCR beta CDR3 regions. Investigators did first-round RT-PCR with HTBI primers, then second-round multiplex PCR. MiXCR, run by TCRdb on the multiplex PCR reads, gives a single entry per CDR3 protein. This sample has fewer than 350,000 distinct CDR3 sequences, with roughly 15% found just once. Sequencing was done on a sample of peripheral blood. The receptors were gathered from an adult man with Graves' ophthalmopathy.

This clonotype has a count of ten or more. This chain links TRBV29-1 with TRBJ1-2; D call uncertain. The V and J ends lost 5 bases and 7 bases respectively, with 14 bases between them. The CDR3 covers 12 residues. The V gene's germline CDR1 is SQVTM and CDR2 ANQGSEA. CDR3 residues: CSVFDQAGGYTF. DNA of the CDR3: TGCAGCGTTTTTGATCAGGCGGGTGGCTACACCTTC.

This clonotype has a handful of counts. An end of the junction differs from the germline gene, which may be a read error. This chain joins TRBV6-5 and TRBJ2-7; perhaps TRBD2 as D (6 bases). Germline V gene lookup returns CDR1 MNHEY and CDR2 SVGAGI. The CDR3 loop spans 13 amino acids. CDR3 coding DNA: TGTGCCAGCAGTTGCTCTCTGGAGGGCAAACAGTGCTTC. Translation: CASSCSLEGKQCF.

This clonotype was found many times. The gene calls are TRBV12-3 or TRBV12-4 and TRBJ2-7; 9 bases are shared with TRBD1. The CDR3 extends over 13 amino acids. J was trimmed by 7 bases and V by 6 bases; bases with no gene match: 7. The CDR3 DNA is TGTGCCAGCAGGGGGACAGGGCTTGGAGAGCAGTACTTC. Residues: CASRGTGLGEQYF.

The table lists this clonotype with many counts. The chain is built from TRBV24-1 and TRBJ2-7, with D perhaps TRBD2 (6 bases). V was pared by 0 bases and J by 6 bases, with 11 bases between. The CDR3 is made up of 14 amino acids. Looked up from germline, CDR1 is KGHDR and CDR2 is SFDVKD. DNA of the CDR3: TGTGCCACCAGTGATTTGCGGCAGGGAGGCGAGCAGTACTTC. It is translated as CATSDLRQGGEQYF.

This clonotype was picked up many times. The chain is built from TRBV5-5 and TRBJ1-1; no definite D call. Trimming pared 1 base from V and 2 bases from J, leaving 6 bases between. The CDR3 covers 13 residues. The germline CDR1 and CDR2 sequences are SGHKS and YYEKEE (reference sequence). The CDR3 region has the DNA TGTGCCAGCAGCTTGTACAGTAACACTGAAGCTTTCTTT. Amino acid sequence: CASSLYSNTEAFF.

In its sample, this clonotype was seen many times. V gene TRBV20-1 combines with J gene TRBJ2-5, with 7 bases aligning to TRBD2. This CDR3 spans 15 amino acids. Germline V gene sequence: CDR1 DFQATT, CDR2 SNEGSKA (reference sequence). The trim removed 6 bases at V and 0 bases at J, leaving 10 bases unmatched. The CDR3 DNA sequence: TGCAGTGCATCAAGCGGGGCCTTCTACCAAGAGACCCAGTACTTC. Translating it yields CSASSGAFYQETQYF.

V usage is TRBV9 and J usage is TRBJ2-5; 7 nucleotides align to TRBD1. Germline trimming cut 0 bases from V and 10 bases from J; bases unmatched to any gene: 12. Germline V gene lookup returns CDR1 SGDLS and CDR2 YYNGEE. The CDR3 covers 15 residues. The CDR3, as DNA: TGTGCCAGCAGCGTAGAGGGGGCACTCCAATGGGACCAGTACTTC. As protein: CASSVEGALQWDQYF.

The chain links TRBV7-2 to TRBJ2-7, with 8 positions matching TRBD1. The junction had 8 bases not matched to a gene; V was cut back by 5 bases and J by 2 bases. This CDR3 comprises 15 residues. The germline gives CDR1 SGHTA, CDR2 FQGNSA. The CDR3 DNA sequence: TGTGCCAGCAGCCGAACCGGGACAGGCCCCTACGAGCAGTACTTC. Translation: CASSRTGTGPYEQYF.

In the case of this clonotype: A much larger clonotype is one base distant, so this may be a read error. The genes are TRBV11-1 and TRBJ2-5; 14 nucleotides align to TRBD2. V shed 3 bases and J 2 bases; nucleotides not matched to a gene: 11. Germline CDR1 reads SGHAT; CDR2 reads FQDESV (reference sequence). The CDR3 length is 19 residues. CDR3 residues: CASSFKTSGRELLQETQYF. CDR3 coding DNA: TGTGCCAGCAGCTTCAAGACTAGCGGGAGGGAACTACTACAAGAGACCCAGTACTTC. The whole variable domain, filled in from reference TRBV11-1 and TRBJ2-5, reads EAEVAQSPRYKITEKSQAVAFWCDPISGHATLYWYRQILGQGPELLVQFQDESVVDDSQLPKDRFSAERLKGVDSTLKIQPAELGDSAMYLCASSFKTSGRELLQETQYFGPGTRLLVL.

This clonotype was seen repeatedly, ten times or more. The chain combines TRBV19 with TRBJ1-5; no firm D call. The V end lost 7 bases, the J end lost 3 bases, and 16 bases lay between the germline ends. Per germline, CDR1 LNHDA and CDR2 SQIVND (reference sequence). The CDR3 sequence is 15 residues long. The CDR3: CASMYSWQINQPQHF. As DNA, the CDR3 is TGTGCCAGTATGTATTCCTGGCAGATCAATCAGCCCCAGCATTTT.

The rearrangement links TRBV20-1 to TRBJ1-1; D ambiguous. V gave up 0 bases and J gave up 3 bases, with 8 bases separating them. The CDR3 consists of 13 residues. Germline CDR1 is DFQATT and CDR2 is SNEGSKA (reference sequence). CDR3 nucleotide sequence: TGCAGTGCTAGAGATCAGGTAGACACTGAAGCTTTCTTT. Protein product: CSARDQVDTEAFF.

This clonotype was seen ten or more times. This chain uses TRBV5-1 with TRBJ1-2; D call uncertain. CDR1 is SGHRS and CDR2 is YFSETQ in the germline V gene. V shed 4 bases and J shed 2 bases, with 12 bases lying between them. The CDR3 runs to 14 residues. As DNA, the CDR3 is TGCGCCAGCAGCCTCATCGCAGCGAACTATGGCTACACCTTC. Amino acids: CASSLIAANYGYTF.

This clonotype was observed many times. CDR3 sequence: CASSFFSTGSGGGELFF. In DNA form, the CDR3 reads TGTGCCAGCAGTTTCTTTTCGACAGGGTCCGGAGGCGGGGAGCTGTTTTTT. The gene calls are TRBV27 and TRBJ2-2, with 7 bases aligning to TRBD1. With 3 bases clipped from V and 7 bases from J, the junction kept 14 bases outside the gene matches. Looked up from germline, CDR1 is MNHEY and CDR2 is SMNVEV (reference sequence). The CDR3 runs to 17 residues.

This rearrangement joins TRBV7-2 to TRBJ2-5, with 8 bases fitting TRBD2. The CDR3 loop spans 14 amino acids. Trimming at V came to 9 bases and at J to 1 base, leaving 7 bases not matched to a gene. In germline, CDR1 is SGHTA, CDR2 FQGNSA. The CDR3 region has the DNA TGTGCCAGTACCAAAAGCGGGGGCCAAGAGACCCAGTACTTC. Encoded protein: CASTKSGGQETQYF.

The chain has TRBV7-9 and TRBJ1-6; perhaps TRBD1 as D (5 bases). The V end was cut by 5 bases, the J end by 2 bases, with 13 bases between. CDR3 length equals 16 residues. Per the germline V gene, CDR1 is SEHNR and CDR2 is FQNEAQ (reference sequence). CDR3 nucleotide sequence: TGTGCCAGCAGCGATCACGGGGGACCCTATAATTCACCCCTCCACTTT. As protein: CASSDHGGPYNSPLHF. The variable domain in full, with the rest retrieved from reference TRBV7-9 and TRBJ1-6, is DTGVSQNPRHKITKRGQNVTFRCDPISEHNRLYWYRQTLGQGPEFLTYFQNEAQLEKSRLLSDRFSAERPKGSFSTLEIQRTEQGDSAMYLCASSDHGGPYNSPLHFGNGTRLTVT.

The sample holds many counts of this clonotype. The CDR3 DNA sequence: TGTGCCAGCAGTTACTCGAGCGGGAGTAGCTCCTACGAGCAGTACTTC. This sequence encodes CASSYSSGSSSYEQYF. V is TRBV6-5 and J is TRBJ2-7, with 8 bases that match TRBD2. Trimming removed 0 bases from V and 0 bases from J; junction bases left unmatched: 4. The CDR3 covers 16 residues. Germline CDR1 is MNHEY and CDR2 is SVGAGI.

This clonotype was recorded at least ten times. The V call is TRBV7-6, the J call TRBJ2-5; D is unresolved. Germline CDR1 is SGHVS and CDR2 is FNYEAQ. The CDR3 loop spans 13 amino acids. V shed 5 bases and J shed 4 bases, with 11 bases lying between them. This chain's CDR3 is CASSPSLRETQYF. DNA of the CDR3: TGTGCCAGCAGCCCTAGTCTTCGAGAGACCCAGTACTTC.

The chain employs TRBV6-4 and TRBJ2-6; 8 positions match TRBD1. CDR1 is MRHNA and CDR2 is SNTAGT in the germline V gene. V trimming: 5 bases; J trimming: 3 bases; junction bases outside the gene matches: 6. The CDR3 totals 16 residues. The CDR3 coding sequence is TGTGCCAGCAGTACTCAGGGGGCTGGTGGGGCCAACGTCCTGACTTTC. Encoded protein: CASSTQGAGGANVLTF.

This clonotype was recorded at least ten times. The V gene is TRBV20-1, the J gene TRBJ2-7; D may be TRBD1 or TRBD2 (5 bases each). From germline, CDR1 is DFQATT and CDR2 SNEGSKA (reference sequence). Trimming stripped 5 bases from V and 2 bases from J, with 10 bases between. The CDR3 covers 12 residues. CDR3 protein: CSARDRTYEQYF. CDR3 nucleotide sequence: TGCAGTGCTCGGGACCGTACCTACGAGCAGTACTTC.

The chain couples TRBV6-2 or TRBV6-3 to TRBJ2-7; D remains unclear. V gave up 6 bases and J gave up 7 bases, with 10 bases separating them. Germline V CDR1 and CDR2: MNHEY, SVGEGT. The CDR3 has 11 amino acids. CDR3 region: CASRELGEQYF. The CDR3 DNA reads as TGTGCCAGCAGGGAGCTGGGGGAGCAGTACTTC.

In DNA, the CDR3 is TGTGCCAGCAGCTCAGGGGGGCCCTACGAGCAGTACTTC. Residues: CASSSGGPYEQYF. The chain carries TRBV7-6 and TRBJ2-7, with a possible D match to TRBD1 (7 bases). With 4 bases removed from V and 2 bases from J, the gap between germline ends came to 9 bases. This CDR3 comprises 13 residues. The germline CDR1 and CDR2 sequences are SGHVS and FNYEAQ.

In its sample, this clonotype was seen many times. The rearrangement uses TRBV7-9 and TRBJ2-7; possible D gene TRBD1, 6 bases. The CDR3 contains 13 residues. Germline values: CDR1 SEHNR, CDR2 FQNEAQ (reference sequence). With 6 bases removed from V and 3 bases from J, the gap between germline ends came to 12 bases. DNA for the CDR3: TGTGCCAGCAGTATCGGACAGTACTACGAGCAGTACTTC. This sequence encodes CASSIGQYYEQYF.

This clonotype has ten or more counts. The chain is built from TRBV5-1 and TRBJ2-7; D is unclear. Deletions cut 5 bases from V and 3 bases from J, with 15 bases between. CDR1 is SGHRS, CDR2 YFSETQ, per germline. The CDR3 covers 14 residues. This chain's CDR3 is CASSPWTEGYEQYF. The CDR3, as DNA: TGCGCCAGCAGTCCTTGGACGGAAGGCTACGAGCAGTACTTC.

This clonotype has at least ten counts. V is TRBV30 and J is TRBJ1-1; D is unclear. CDR1 GTSNPN and CDR2 SVGIG come from the germline V gene (reference sequence). V lost 1 base and J lost 1, with 10 bases in between. The CDR3 has 14 residues. The CDR3 nucleotides are TGTGCCTGGAGTGCCGGGATGGGGAACACTGAAGCTTTCTTT. Protein sequence: CAWSAGMGNTEAFF.

The sample holds many counts of this clonotype. A junction boundary mismatches the germline segment, possibly from a read error. The V and J genes are TRBV2 and TRBJ2-5, with 7 nucleotides matching TRBD2. From germline, CDR1 is SNHLY and CDR2 FYNNEI. The CDR3 has 14 amino acids. In DNA form, the CDR3 reads TGTTCCAGAAGACTAGCATCCCCCCAAGAGACCCAGTACTTC. It encodes CSRRLASPQETQYF.

This clonotype was detected ten times or more. The rearrangement joins TRBV28 to TRBJ1-5, with 7 bases fitting TRBD1. Germline lookup yields CDR1 MDHEN and CDR2 SYDVKM. V lost 6 bases and J lost 0; bases outside the gene matches: 14. This CDR3 spans 18 amino acids. The CDR3 coding sequence is TGTGCCAGCAGGACTGGGGCAGGGACAGTTAATAGCAATCAGCCCCAGCATTTT. Protein: CASRTGAGTVNSNQPQHF.

This clonotype was observed at least ten times. The V call is TRBV29-1, the J call TRBJ2-5; TRBD2 might be the D (6 bases). The CDR3 loop spans 12 amino acids. Trimming left V 3 bases short and J 5 bases short, with 10 bases between. Germline V lookup: CDR1 SQVTM, CDR2 ANQGSEA. The CDR3 loop reads CSVEGGPETQYF. The CDR3 DNA is TGCAGCGTTGAGGGGGGTCCCGAGACCCAGTACTTC.